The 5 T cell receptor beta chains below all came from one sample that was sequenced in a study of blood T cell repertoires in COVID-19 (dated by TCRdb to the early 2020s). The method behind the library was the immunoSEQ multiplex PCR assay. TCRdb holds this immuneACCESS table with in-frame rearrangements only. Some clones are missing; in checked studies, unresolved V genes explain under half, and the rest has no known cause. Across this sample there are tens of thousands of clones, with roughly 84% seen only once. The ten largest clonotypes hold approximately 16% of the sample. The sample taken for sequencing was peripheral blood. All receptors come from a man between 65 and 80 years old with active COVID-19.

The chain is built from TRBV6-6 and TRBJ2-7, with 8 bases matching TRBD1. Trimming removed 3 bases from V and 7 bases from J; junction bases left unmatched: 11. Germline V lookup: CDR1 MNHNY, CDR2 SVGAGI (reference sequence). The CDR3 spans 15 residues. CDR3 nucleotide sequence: TGTGCCAGCAGTTATAGTGACAGGGGCACGGGTGAGCAGTACTTC. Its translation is CASSYSDRGTGEQYF.

The CDR3 sequence is CASRTGLGANVLTF. The CDR3 DNA sequence: TGTGCCAGCAGGACAGGGTTGGGGGCCAACGTCCTGACTTTC. The V gene is TRBV28, the J gene TRBJ2-6; 7 bases map to TRBD1. The length of the CDR3 is 14 residues. The junction had 3 bases not matched to a gene; V was cut back by 6 bases and J by 4 bases. Germline values: CDR1 MDHEN, CDR2 SYDVKM.

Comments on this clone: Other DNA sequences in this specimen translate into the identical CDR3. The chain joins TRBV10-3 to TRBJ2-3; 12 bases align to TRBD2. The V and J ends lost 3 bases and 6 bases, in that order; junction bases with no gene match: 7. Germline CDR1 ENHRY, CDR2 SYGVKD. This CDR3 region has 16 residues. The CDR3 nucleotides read TGTGCCATCAGTGACCCTAGCGGGGGGGCTGGGGATACGCAGTATTTT. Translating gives CAISDPSGGAGDTQYF.

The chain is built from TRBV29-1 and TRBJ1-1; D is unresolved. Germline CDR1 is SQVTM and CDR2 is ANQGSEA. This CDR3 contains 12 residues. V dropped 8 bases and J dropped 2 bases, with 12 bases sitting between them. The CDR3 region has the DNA TGCAGCTCCAGCCGAGGAAACACTGAAGCTTTCTTT. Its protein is CSSSRGNTEAFF.

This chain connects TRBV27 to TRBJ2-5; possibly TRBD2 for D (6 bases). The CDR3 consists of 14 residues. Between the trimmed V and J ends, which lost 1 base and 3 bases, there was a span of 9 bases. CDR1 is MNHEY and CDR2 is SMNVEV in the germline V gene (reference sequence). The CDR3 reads CASSLFGGEETQYF. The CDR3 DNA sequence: TGTGCCAGCAGTTTATTCGGGGGTGAAGAGACCCAGTACTTC.